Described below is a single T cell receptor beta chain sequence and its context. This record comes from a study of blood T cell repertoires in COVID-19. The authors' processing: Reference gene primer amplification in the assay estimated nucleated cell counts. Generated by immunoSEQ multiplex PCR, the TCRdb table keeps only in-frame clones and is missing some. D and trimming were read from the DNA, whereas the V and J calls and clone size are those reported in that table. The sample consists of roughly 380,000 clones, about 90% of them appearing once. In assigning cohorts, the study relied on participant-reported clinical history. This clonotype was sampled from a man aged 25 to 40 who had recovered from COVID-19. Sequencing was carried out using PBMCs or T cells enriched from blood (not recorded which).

For the CDR3, the DNA is TGTGCCAGCAGTTACTATACCGTCAGCACTGAAGCTTTCTTT. Its translation is CASSYYTVSTEAFF. The chain combines TRBV6-2 or TRBV6-3 with TRBJ1-1, with D unresolved. Trimming shortened V by 1 base and J by 4 bases, and 10 bases separated the two germline ends. The V gene's germline CDR1 is MNHEY and CDR2 SVGEGT. The CDR3 spans 14 residues.